This TCR beta chain was observed in a study of T cells in Graves' hyperthyroidism and ophthalmopathy. This clonotype was picked up a small number of times. The length of the CDR3 is 12 residues. Germline V gene data show CDR1 as MNHNS and CDR2 as SASEGT. Trimming removed 8 bases at V and 3 bases at J, with 10 bases between. Amplification targeted TCR beta CDR3 regions from RNA transcripts. The study used the HTBI primer set for a first-round RT-PCR of the TCR CDR3. A single record per CDR3 protein comes from TCRdb applying MiXCR to the multiplex PCR reads. The sample has some 570,000 distinct CDR3 sequences, roughly 17% seen once.

What was sequenced was blood. The receptor comes from a woman aged 18-29 years with Graves' ophthalmopathy. The gene calls are TRBV6-1 and TRBJ1-1; no clear D gene. The chain's CDR3 is CASVGSYTEAFF. The DNA of the CDR3 is TGTGCCAGCGTGGGATCCTACACTGAAGCTTTCTTT.